This T cell receptor (beta chain) emerged from a study of CD8+ T cells in alopecia areata. The wider study: Among treated patients, oral tofacitinib was administered at 5 to 10 mg twice daily.

Following RNA extraction, reverse transcription yielded cDNA that acted as the sequencing template. The repertoire was sequenced with immunoSEQ multiplex PCR; TCRdb's copy has only in-frame clones and lacks some. The sample shows about 160,000 clones, approximately 45% of them seen only once. The CDR3 has 14 amino acids. Trimming removed 4 bases from V and 6 bases from J, with 15 bases in between. The germline V gene encodes CDR1 SGHRS and CDR2 YFSETQ. This sequence joins TRBV5-1 and TRBJ2-3, with D perhaps TRBD1 (5 bases). What was sequenced was CD4+ T cells sorted from blood. The source of this sequence is a human donor with alopecia areata. The CDR3 region is CASSSQPQGDTQYF. In DNA form, the CDR3 reads TGCGCCAGCAGCAGCCAACCTCAGGGTGATACGCAGTATTTT.